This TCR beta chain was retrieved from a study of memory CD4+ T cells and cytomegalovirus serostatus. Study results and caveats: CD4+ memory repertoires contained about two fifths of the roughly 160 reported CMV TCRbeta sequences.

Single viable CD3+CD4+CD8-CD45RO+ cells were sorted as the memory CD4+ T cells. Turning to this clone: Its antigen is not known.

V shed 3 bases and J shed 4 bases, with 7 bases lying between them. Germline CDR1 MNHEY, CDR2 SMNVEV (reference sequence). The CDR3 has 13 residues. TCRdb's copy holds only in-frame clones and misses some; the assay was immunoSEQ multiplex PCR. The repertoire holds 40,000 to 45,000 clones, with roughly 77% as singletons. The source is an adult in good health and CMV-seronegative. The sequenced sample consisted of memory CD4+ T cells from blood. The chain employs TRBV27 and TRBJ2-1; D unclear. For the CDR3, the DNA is TGTGCCAGCAGTTTTACTGATTACAATGAGCAGTTCTTC. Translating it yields CASSFTDYNEQFF.